Shown below are 2 T cell receptor beta chains from a single sample sequenced in a study of blood T cell repertoires in COVID-19. Produced via immunoSEQ multiplex PCR; TCRdb's table is partial and in-frame only. The sample includes tens of thousands of clones, around 85% of them seen just once. Sequences were obtained from peripheral blood. The receptors originated from a human donor in a cohort sampled during active COVID-19.

The V and J genes are TRBV30 and TRBJ2-5, with D perhaps TRBD1 (5 bases). Germline loops: CDR1 GTSNPN, CDR2 SVGIG (reference sequence). V lost 4 bases and J 3 bases, leaving 6 bases between the germline ends. The CDR3 has 11 residues. This CDR3 is CAWTGKETQYF. The CDR3 nucleotides read TGTGCCTGGACAGGGAAAGAGACCCAGTACTTC.

The rearrangement links TRBV5-1 to TRBJ2-7, with TRBD1 identical over 7 bases. V shed 2 bases and J 3 bases; nucleotides not matched to a gene: 11. The CDR3 contains 16 residues. CDR1 and CDR2 (germline): SGHRS, YFSETQ. In nucleotides, the CDR3 is TGCGCCAGCAGCTTCTCGCTCGGGACAGAGAGCTACGAGCAGTACTTC. It yields the protein CASSFSLGTESYEQYF.